These 9 T cell receptor beta chains were all obtained from the same sample, sequenced in a study of cytomegalovirus exposure and HLA in healthy donors. Sequencing used immunoSEQ multiplex PCR; TCRdb keeps in-frame clones, though not all of them. The sample shows tens of thousands of clones, about 95% of them seen only once. Sequencing was carried out using PBMCs. These receptors all stem from a man younger than 35 in good health and CMV-seronegative.

The gene calls are TRBV30 and TRBJ1-3; no clear D gene. The CDR3 totals 13 residues. The V end lost 2 bases, the J end lost 4 bases, and 9 bases lay between the germline ends. The germline V gene has CDR1 GTSNPN and CDR2 SVGIG (reference sequence). CDR3 loop: CAWSPSLGNTIYF. The CDR3 bases are TGTGCCTGGAGTCCTTCACTCGGAAACACCATATATTTT.

The rearrangement joins TRBV5-6 to TRBJ2-7, with TRBD1 matching 9 bases. This CDR3 spans 14 amino acids. CDR1 and CDR2 (germline): SGHDT, YYEEEE. V shed 6 bases and J 7 bases; nucleotides not matched to a gene: 11. CDR3 amino acids: CASNTGQGPEEQYF. The CDR3 bases are TGTGCCAGCAACACGGGACAGGGCCCAGAAGAGCAGTACTTC.

The rearrangement uses TRBV6-1 and TRBJ2-7, with 8 positions matching TRBD1. CDR1 is MNHNS and CDR2 is SASEGT in the germline V gene. J gave up 7 bases and V 7 bases, and 6 bases lay outside the gene matches. This CDR3 region has 12 residues. The CDR3 nucleotides read TGTGCCAGCAATCAGGGGGCGCGTGAGCAGTACTTC. Residues: CASNQGAREQYF.

The chain couples TRBV5-6 to TRBJ2-2, with 10 bases matching TRBD2. The V gene's germline CDR1 is SGHDT and CDR2 YYEEEE. The CDR3 totals 16 residues. V lost 0 bases and J lost 3; bases outside the gene matches: 2. The CDR3 DNA follows: TGTGCCAGCAGCTTGGGTAGCGGGGGGTACACCGGGGAGCTGTTTTTT. It codes for CASSLGSGGYTGELFF.

The chain joins TRBV7-9 to TRBJ2-2; D is undetermined. The germline V gene has CDR1 SEHNR and CDR2 FQNEAQ (reference sequence). This CDR3 contains 15 residues. V lost 5 bases, J lost 6 bases, and 16 bases lay in between. CDR3 in DNA: TGTGCCAGCAGCCTCAAGACCCCCGCGGCCGGGGAGCTGTTTTTT. Translation: CASSLKTPAAGELFF. Variable domain in full (rest from reference TRBV7-9 and TRBJ2-2): DTGVSQNPRHKITKRGQNVTFRCDPISEHNRLYWYRQTLGQGPEFLTYFQNEAQLEKSRLLSDRFSAERPKGSFSTLEIQRTEQGDSAMYLCASSLKTPAAGELFFGEGSRLTVL.

The sample holds one count of this clone. The V and J genes are TRBV18 and TRBJ1-2; weak D call: TRBD1 (5 bases). The CDR3 has 17 residues. V was pared by 0 bases and J by 4 bases, with 18 bases between. Germline lookup yields CDR1 KGHSH and CDR2 LQKENI. The DNA for the CDR3 is TGTGCCAGCTCACCACCAAAGGTTCAGGGTTTCTTCTATGGCTACACCTTC. Translated: CASSPPKVQGFFYGYTF.

J is TRBJ1-1 and V is TRBV7-6; D unclear. This CDR3 spans 13 amino acids. Trimming cost V 5 bases and J 1 base, with 8 bases left between them. Germline CDR1 reads SGHVS; CDR2 reads FNYEAQ. CDR3 loop: CASSINTNTEAFF. In DNA form, the CDR3 reads TGTGCCAGCAGCATCAACACGAACACTGAAGCTTTCTTT.

This clone appeared once. The chain joins TRBV30 to TRBJ1-6, with 8 bases matching TRBD1. CDR1 GTSNPN and CDR2 SVGIG come from the germline V gene (reference sequence). This CDR3 is 13 amino acids long. Trimming took 4 bases from V and 7 from J; bases not matched to a gene: 3. The CDR3 is CAWNTGGNSPLHF. As DNA, the CDR3 is TGTGCCTGGAATACAGGGGGGAATTCACCCCTCCACTTT.

The rearrangement uses TRBV6-5 and TRBJ1-3; D is undetermined. The CDR3 loop spans 13 amino acids. The V gene lost 6 bases and the J gene lost 3 bases, with 9 bases spanning the gap. The germline gives CDR1 MNHEY, CDR2 SVGAGI. CDR3 DNA sequence: TGTGCCAGCAGCCAAACCGGTGGAAACACCATATATTTT. Translating it yields CASSQTGGNTIYF.